Presented here are 24 T cell receptor beta chains from one specimen sequenced in a study of blood T cell repertoires in COVID-19. The repertoire was sequenced with immunoSEQ multiplex PCR; TCRdb's copy has only in-frame clones and lacks some. The table lists tens of thousands of clones, about 81% of them singletons, with around a sixth in the top ten. The source material was peripheral blood. These receptors originate from a man at least 80 years old with acute or convalescent COVID-19.

The chain joins TRBV7-9 to TRBJ2-7; D call uncertain. V was clipped by 2 bases and J by 1 base, with 9 bases between them. This CDR3 has 14 residues. CDR1 SEHNR and CDR2 FQNEAQ come from the germline V gene (reference sequence). Here the CDR3 reads CASSLLGGSYEQYF. The CDR3 DNA reads as TGTGCCAGCAGCTTATTAGGCGGATCCTACGAGCAGTACTTC.

V usage is TRBV28 and J usage is TRBJ1-2; no reliable D call. Germline-derived CDR1 and CDR2 are MDHEN and SYDVKM. V was pared by 3 bases and J by 8 bases, with 7 bases between. The CDR3 spans 11 residues. CDR3 region: CASSFVGGYTF. The DNA for the CDR3 is TGTGCCAGCAGTTTCGTGGGCGGCTACACCTTC.

The gene calls are TRBV5-5 and TRBJ2-7; D may be TRBD2 (5 bases). Germline V CDR1 and CDR2: SGHKS, YYEKEE (reference sequence). The CDR3 contains 14 residues. Trimming cost V 4 bases and J 5 bases, with 16 bases left between them. In DNA, the CDR3 is TGTGCCAGCAGCCCCACGAGAGGGAACCACGAGCAGTACTTC. Protein sequence: CASSPTRGNHEQYF.

This chain joins TRBV2 and TRBJ2-7; 7 bases match TRBD1. The CDR3 has 14 residues. Germline assignment: CDR1 SNHLY and CDR2 FYNNEI. V was pared by 7 bases and J by 0 bases, with 6 bases of the junction left unmatched. The CDR3 loop reads CASKGTANSYEQYF. CDR3 in DNA: TGTGCCAGCAAAGGGACAGCCAACTCCTACGAGCAGTACTTC.

The rearrangement links TRBV6-2 or TRBV6-3 to TRBJ2-7, with D possibly TRBD1 on 6 matching bases. This CDR3 spans 13 amino acids. Trimming removed 5 bases at V and 7 bases at J, with 15 bases between. From germline, CDR1 is MNHEY and CDR2 SVGEGT. The CDR3 DNA sequence: TGTGCCAGCAGTCGGGACAACGGAAGGGAGCAGTACTTC. Residues: CASSRDNGREQYF.

This chain joins TRBV7-3 and TRBJ1-2; the D is unclear. The germline gives CDR1 SGHTA, CDR2 FQGTGA. V was shortened by 4 bases and J by 7 bases, with 13 bases between the two germline ends. The CDR3 spans 13 residues. CDR3 amino acids: CASSSTRGSGYTF. CDR3 nucleotide sequence: TGTGCCAGCAGCTCCACCCGGGGAAGTGGCTACACCTTC.

This chain connects TRBV28 to TRBJ2-1, with D maybe TRBD2 (5 bases). This CDR3 is 15 amino acids long. Germline V CDR1 and CDR2: MDHEN, SYDVKM. Trimming removed 6 bases at V and 5 bases at J, with 17 bases between. CDR3 in amino acids: CASRRLWGADNEQFF. For the CDR3, the DNA is TGTGCCAGCAGACGTCTGTGGGGAGCCGACAATGAGCAGTTCTTC.

The V gene is TRBV29-1, the J gene TRBJ1-1; no clear D gene. This CDR3 is built from 11 residues. CDR1 and CDR2 (germline): SQVTM, ANQGSEA. Trimming removed 8 bases at V and 3 bases at J, with 10 bases between. The CDR3: CSFRGDTEAFF. CDR3 coding DNA: TGCAGCTTCCGGGGAGACACTGAAGCTTTCTTT.

This clone has more than one count but fewer than ten. J is TRBJ1-5 and V is TRBV6-6; D is unclear. Trimming removed 5 bases from V and 1 base from J, with 6 bases in between. CDR1 and CDR2 from the germline V gene are MNHNY and SVGAGI (reference sequence). The CDR3 consists of 13 residues. CDR3 nucleotide sequence: TGTGCCAGCAGTCTCGGGAGCAATCAGCCCCAGCATTTT. As protein: CASSLGSNQPQHF.

The gene calls are TRBV30 and TRBJ1-5; D remains ambiguous. Per germline, CDR1 GTSNPN and CDR2 SVGIG (reference sequence). This CDR3 is built from 12 residues. Trimming took off 2 bases at V and 9 bases at J, with 11 bases between the two ends. The CDR3 DNA follows: TGTGCCTGGAGTAGTGGCCGATGGCCCCAGCATTTT. Residues: CAWSSGRWPQHF.

This clone was seen more than once but under ten times. The chain recombines TRBV2 with TRBJ1-1; 8 nucleotides align to TRBD1. Trimming cost V 2 bases and J 12 bases; bases outside gene matches: 14. The CDR3 runs 15 residues. Germline V CDR1 and CDR2: SNHLY, FYNNEI. CDR3 nucleotides: TGTGCCAGCAGTGAACGTGCAGGGGGCATAGGAAGGACTTTCTTT. Protein product: CASSERAGGIGRTFF.

The chain is built from TRBV28 and TRBJ1-5; D perhaps matches TRBD1 (6 bases). The CDR3 has 14 amino acids. V was pared by 3 bases and J by 6 bases, with 12 bases between. Germline V lookup: CDR1 MDHEN, CDR2 SYDVKM. CDR3 protein: CASSFAGGLQPQHF. Written as DNA, the CDR3 is TGTGCCAGCAGTTTTGCGGGGGGCCTTCAGCCCCAGCATTTT.

The J gene is TRBJ1-1, the V gene TRBV9; a weak D match, TRBD1 (5 bases). Germline V gives CDR1 SGDLS, CDR2 YYNGEE. With 0 bases removed from V and 5 bases from J, the gap between germline ends came to 8 bases. The CDR3 runs to 13 residues. The CDR3 here is CASSVDGGTEAFF. The CDR3 DNA reads as TGTGCCAGCAGCGTAGACGGGGGTACTGAAGCTTTCTTT.

This sequence joins TRBV9 and TRBJ2-3, with 13 bases lining up with TRBD2. CDR1 SGDLS and CDR2 YYNGEE come from the germline V gene. The CDR3 extends over 16 amino acids. After removal of 2 bases from V and 2 bases from J, the junction contained 2 bases not matched to a gene. CDR3 bases: TGTGCCAGCAGCGTCGGGACTAGCGGGGCCACAGATACGCAGTATTTT. This sequence encodes CASSVGTSGATDTQYF.

The genes are TRBV20-1 and TRBJ2-1, with TRBD2 matching over 7 bases. This CDR3 spans 11 amino acids. The germline gives CDR1 DFQATT, CDR2 SNEGSKA (reference sequence). Losses at the gene ends were 7 bases for V and 9 bases for J; bases not matched to a gene: 6. CDR3 region: CSGLGGFEQFF. CDR3 bases: TGCAGTGGATTGGGGGGGTTTGAGCAGTTCTTC.

The chain has TRBV4-2 and TRBJ2-2; maybe TRBD1 (6 bases). This CDR3 is built from 15 residues. V lost 0 bases, J lost 3 bases, and 8 bases lay in between. Germline CDR1 reads LGHNA; CDR2 reads YNFKEQ. CDR3 in amino acids: CASSQDPGDTGELFF. The DNA for the CDR3 is TGTGCCAGCAGCCAAGATCCAGGGGACACCGGGGAGCTGTTTTTT.

This clone occurred once. V usage is TRBV12-2 and J usage is TRBJ2-3; the table's D call TRBD1 went unverified against the DNA. TRBV12-2 counts as a pseudogene. The CDR3 runs 15 residues. The CDR3 DNA sequence: TGTGCAAGTCGCGCAGGACAGATTGGGACAGATACGCAGTATTTT. Its translation is CASRAGQIGTDTQYF.

V usage is TRBV29-1 and J usage is TRBJ2-7; 14 bases match TRBD2. Germline loops: CDR1 SQVTM, CDR2 ANQGSEA. The CDR3 spans 15 residues. V lost 6 bases, J lost 7 bases, and 11 bases stayed unmatched. CDR3 sequence reads: CSVILGLAGVVEQYF. CDR3 DNA: TGCAGCGTGATACTGGGACTAGCGGGAGTGGTTGAGCAGTACTTC.

The chain recombines TRBV2 with TRBJ2-5; maybe TRBD2 (7 bases). V shed 5 bases and J shed 2 bases, with 15 bases lying between them. In germline, CDR1 is SNHLY, CDR2 FYNNEI. This CDR3 has 15 amino acids. Here the CDR3 DNA reads TGTGCCAGCAGTAGAAGGGGGGGGGTACAAGAGACCCAGTACTTC. Amino acid sequence: CASSRRGGVQETQYF.

In this sample, this clone turned up a few times. This rearrangement joins TRBV5-1 to TRBJ2-7; 7 positions agree with TRBD2. The ends lost 1 base at V and 2 bases at J; junction bases unmatched: 3. Germline V CDR1 and CDR2: SGHRS, YFSETQ. CDR3 length equals 14 residues. The CDR3: CASSLRGEAYEQYF. CDR3 bases: TGCGCCAGCAGCTTGCGGGGGGAAGCCTACGAGCAGTACTTC.

The chain joins TRBV10-2 to TRBJ1-4; D is perhaps TRBD1 (5 bases). V shed 5 bases and J shed 5 bases, with 15 bases lying between them. This CDR3 is 15 amino acids long. Per germline, CDR1 WSHSY and CDR2 SAAADI. CDR3: CASSKGWGTNEKLFF. The CDR3 DNA follows: TGCGCCAGCAGTAAGGGGTGGGGAACGAATGAAAAACTGTTTTTT.

The gene calls are TRBV7-2 and TRBJ2-5, with TRBD1 matching 8 bases. Germline CDR1 is SGHTA and CDR2 is FQGNSA. V was clipped by 4 bases and J by 4 bases; unmatched bases: 8. The CDR3 loop spans 15 amino acids. CDR3 protein: CASSSQGAEVETQYF. In nucleotides, the CDR3 is TGTGCCAGCAGCTCGCAGGGGGCTGAGGTAGAGACCCAGTACTTC.

V usage is TRBV10-3 and J usage is TRBJ2-5, with D possibly being TRBD1 (5 bases). V was cut by 3 bases and J by 5 bases, with 19 bases left in between. This CDR3 contains 16 residues. CDR1 is ENHRY and CDR2 is SYGVKD in the germline V gene. DNA of the CDR3: TGTGCCATCAGTGACCCGTCCCAGGGAATAGGGGAGACCCAGTACTTC. It translates to CAISDPSQGIGETQYF.

This clone was recorded only once. The chain joins TRBV7-2 to TRBJ1-5; tentatively, D is TRBD1 (5 bases). Per germline, CDR1 SGHTA and CDR2 FQGNSA. V lost 8 bases, J lost 9 bases, and 11 bases lay in between. CDR3 size: 11 residues. DNA of the CDR3: TGTGCCAGCGGGTGGGACTGGCCCCAGCATTTT. This codes for CASGWDWPQHF.